The 8 T cell receptor beta chains given below trace back to one sample, sequenced in a study of T cell responses to AZD1222 COVID-19 vaccine. TCRdb's table, derived via immunoSEQ multiplex PCR, lists solely in-frame clones and lacks some. Here the sample spans over 45,000 clones, around three quarters being singletons. The sequenced sample was peripheral blood, obtained on day 0 of AZD1222 vaccination. These receptors originate from an adult in good health.

This chain links TRBV7-3 with TRBJ2-2; 7 nucleotides match TRBD2. The germline V gene has CDR1 SGHTA and CDR2 FQGTGA. V was clipped by 2 bases and J by 2 bases; unmatched bases: 5. The CDR3 has 16 amino acids. In DNA, the CDR3 is TGTGCCAGCAGCTTACAGGCTAGCGGTAACACCGGGGAGCTGTTTTTT. Protein sequence: CASSLQASGNTGELFF.

In its sample, this clone was seen a few times. The chain uses TRBV7-9 and TRBJ2-3, with D unresolved. The V end was cut by 2 bases, the J end by 6 bases, with 12 bases between. The CDR3 spans 14 residues. Germline V gene sequence: CDR1 SEHNR, CDR2 FQNEAQ (reference sequence). The CDR3 region is CASSLLKSEDTQYF. As DNA, the CDR3 is TGTGCCAGCAGCTTACTCAAGAGCGAGGATACGCAGTATTTT.

The V call is TRBV7-2, the J call TRBJ2-1, with a possible D match to TRBD1 (7 bases). This CDR3 has 15 residues. Germline V lookup: CDR1 SGHTA, CDR2 FQGNSA. V lost 6 bases and J lost 6, with 18 bases in between. DNA for the CDR3: TGTGCCAGCAGGTTTAGGAGGGGGCAAGGCAATGAGCAGTTCTTC. It yields the protein CASRFRRGQGNEQFF.

The V gene is TRBV7-8, the J gene TRBJ1-5; no clear D. V was trimmed by 1 base and J by 6 bases, leaving 7 bases between them. The CDR3 has 13 amino acids. Germline-derived CDR1 and CDR2 are SGHVS and FQNEAQ. The CDR3 loop is CASSLGVGQPQHF. Written as DNA, the CDR3 is TGTGCCAGCAGCTTAGGGGTGGGTCAGCCCCAGCATTTT.

The sample holds a few counts of this clone. The J gene is TRBJ1-2, the V gene TRBV14; a weak D match, TRBD1 (5 bases). The CDR3 totals 14 residues. Germline CDR1 and CDR2: SGHDN and FVKESK. The V end was cut by 4 bases, the J end by 1 base, with 10 bases between. The CDR3 sequence: CASSPWGVNYGYTF. As DNA, the CDR3 is TGTGCCAGCAGCCCTTGGGGGGTTAACTATGGCTACACCTTC.

The chain uses TRBV5-1 and TRBJ2-7, with D perhaps matching TRBD2 (6 bases). CDR1 and CDR2 from the germline V gene are SGHRS and YFSETQ. This CDR3 has 13 residues. Trimming stripped 3 bases from V and 3 bases from J, with 10 bases between. CDR3 in DNA: TGCGCCAGCAGCTACAATAGCGGCTACGAGCAGTACTTC. Encoded protein: CASSYNSGYEQYF.

This clone occurred once. The V call is TRBV2, the J call TRBJ1-5, with D maybe TRBD1 (5 bases). The V end lost 6 bases, the J end lost 10 bases, and 16 bases lay between the germline ends. The germline V gene encodes CDR1 SNHLY and CDR2 FYNNEI. CDR3 length equals 13 residues. The CDR3 loop is CASRGPHLGPQHF. CDR3 nucleotides: TGTGCCAGCAGGGGGCCGCACCTAGGTCCCCAGCATTTT.

Turning to this clone: The sample has other DNA sequences that encode this CDR3 too. This chain's CDR3 is CASSIASSYNSPLHF. DNA of the CDR3: TGTGCCAGTAGTATAGCAAGCTCCTATAATTCACCCCTCCACTTT. The chain couples TRBV19 to TRBJ1-6; D remains ambiguous. Germline CDR1 is LNHDA and CDR2 is SQIVND (reference sequence). Trimming removed 1 base at V and 0 bases at J, with 4 bases between. The CDR3 loop spans 15 amino acids. Full variable domain (rest looked up from reference TRBV19 and TRBJ1-6): DGGITQSPKYLFRKEGQNVTLSCEQNLNHDAMYWYRQDPGQGLRLIYYSQIVNDFQKGDIAEGYSVSREKKESFPLTVTSAQKNPTAFYLCASSIASSYNSPLHFGNGTRLTVT.